The clone carrying this TCR beta chain was counted a few times. Its antigen remains unidentified. These data belong to a study of long-term antiretroviral therapy in people with HIV. Study findings and constraints: Therapy changes, viral resistance and ART adherence were not documented in the available data.

Survey-level resolution applied to immunoSEQ assay v3.0. Using immunoSEQ multiplex PCR, the repertoire was profiled, and TCRdb retains in-frame clones only, with some absent. The sample includes under 15,000 clones, over 70% seen only once; the top ten take approximately 12%. The V end lost 3 bases, the J end lost 5 bases, and 10 bases lay between the germline ends. The CDR3 sequence is 14 residues long. The germline CDR1 and CDR2 sequences are MNHNS and SASEGT. The J gene is TRBJ1-4, the V gene TRBV6-1; D ambiguous. Sequenced here: unsorted PBMCs, sampled approximately 3.2 years before starting antiretroviral therapy. This TCR derives from a man aged 35 to 55 with HIV. This chain's CDR3 is CASSEVLTNEKLFF. The DNA of the CDR3 is TGTGCCAGCAGTGAGGTGTTAACGAATGAAAAACTGTTTTTT.